The 7 T cell receptor beta chains below all came from one sample that was sequenced in a study of blood T cells in healthy people across ages. Using a J-beta primer mix together with a sample-barcoded 5' primer, a second PCR was run for roughly 7 to 11 cycles. TCRdb redid the calling of the 5' RACE reads with MiXCR, one entry per CDR3 protein. The sample shows fewer than 2,000,000 distinct CDR3 sequences, roughly two fifths of them seen only once. Sequencing was carried out using blood. The receptors come from a human donor in good health.

CDR3 nucleotide sequence: TGTGCCAGCAGCCAGATAGCTAGCACTGAAGCTTTCTTT. As protein: CASSQIASTEAFF. The chain carries TRBV4-2 and TRBJ1-1, with D unresolved. Trimming pared 3 bases from V and 4 bases from J, leaving 9 bases between. Germline lookup yields CDR1 LGHNA and CDR2 YNFKEQ. The CDR3 sequence is 13 residues long.

This clonotype turned up a few times. The chain employs TRBV5-5 and TRBJ2-6; 7 bases match TRBD1. Trimming cost V 4 bases and J 1 base; bases outside gene matches: 8. Looked up from germline, CDR1 is SGHKS and CDR2 is YYEKEE (reference sequence). This CDR3 contains 17 residues. The CDR3 DNA sequence: TGTGCCAGCAGCCATCGGACAGGCGCTTCTGGGGCCAACGTCCTGACTTTC. Protein product: CASSHRTGASGANVLTF.

This rearrangement joins TRBV11-2 to TRBJ2-1, with a possible D match to TRBD1 (6 bases). The CDR3 is 15 amino acids. V dropped 8 bases and J dropped 0 bases, with 14 bases sitting between them. CDR1 and CDR2 (germline): SGHAT, FQNNGV. DNA of the CDR3: TGTGCCAGCGACCAAGGGGGAGTCTCCTACAATGAGCAGTTCTTC. Amino acid sequence: CASDQGGVSYNEQFF.

In its sample, this clonotype was seen a few times. V is TRBV4-2 and J is TRBJ2-1; no clear D gene. Germline V CDR1 and CDR2: LGHNA, YNFKEQ. Trimming shortened V by 0 bases and J by 6 bases, and 9 bases separated the two germline ends. This CDR3 is built from 14 residues. The CDR3 region is CASSQDLRINEQFF. CDR3 bases: TGTGCCAGCAGCCAAGATCTAAGAATCAATGAGCAGTTCTTC.

V gene TRBV7-2 combines with J gene TRBJ2-1; 9 nucleotides align to TRBD2. The CDR3 loop spans 16 amino acids. The germline V gene encodes CDR1 SGHTA and CDR2 FQGNSA. Trimming cost V 0 bases and J 9 bases; bases outside gene matches: 9. CDR3 amino acids: CASSLASGGSFSEQFF. CDR3 in DNA: TGTGCCAGCAGCTTAGCCAGCGGGGGGTCCTTCAGTGAGCAGTTCTTC.

This clonotype was seen only once. CDR3 residues: CASSDFSQPQHF. In DNA form, the CDR3 reads TGTGCCAGCAGCGACTTCTCTCAGCCCCAGCATTTT. The rearrangement uses TRBV6-1 and TRBJ1-5; D remains ambiguous. This CDR3 region has 12 residues. CDR1 and CDR2 (germline): MNHNS, SASEGT. Trimming removed 6 bases from V and 6 bases from J, with 9 bases in between.

To note about this clonotype: Sequence at one end of the junction differs from germline and may be a read error. The J gene is TRBJ2-6, the V gene TRBV25-1; unclear D gene. Germline V gives CDR1 MGHDK, CDR2 SYGVNS. CDR3 length equals 15 residues. The CDR3 sequence is CANSDTYSGANVLTF. Here the CDR3 DNA reads TGTGCCAACAGTGATACCTACTCTGGGGCCAACGTCCTGACTTTC.